This paragraph reports one TCR beta chain. As yet, its antigen is unknown. This specimen belongs to a study of T cells in narcolepsy. Looking at the study overall: Donors had narcolepsy type 1 or type 2, or were healthy controls.

The table came from immunoSEQ multiplex PCR; TCRdb's copy has only in-frame clones and leaves some out. Among around 13,000 clones listed, 85% to 90% were seen once. Looked up from germline, CDR1 is LGHNA and CDR2 is YNFKEQ. This CDR3 is 18 amino acids long. V lost 1 base and J 1 base, leaving 17 bases between the germline ends. Points from the study as a whole: Same-patient CSF and blood CD4+ T cell clonotypes included HCRT-specific and TRIB2-specific autoreactive ones. Autoreactive clonotypes reportedly recurred in blood of same and different patients, not controls.

The clonotype originates from a human donor with narcolepsy. The sequencing input was CD45RA- memory CD4+ T cells from PBMCs. V and J are TRBV4-2 and TRBJ2-1, with D tentatively TRBD2 (6 bases). The CDR3 reads CASSQVGPGLASYNEQFF. In DNA, the CDR3 is TGTGCCAGCAGCCAAGTGGGGCCGGGGCTAGCGTCCTACAATGAGCAGTTCTTC.